This record concerns one T cell receptor (beta chain) sequence. Its antigen is unidentified. V lost 0 bases and J lost 3; bases outside the gene matches: 4. Per the germline V gene, CDR1 is SGHTA and CDR2 is FQGNSA. The CDR3 has 15 amino acids. TCRdb re-analysed the reads in MiXCR, keeping a single row per CDR3 protein. The sample includes nearly 650,000 distinct CDR3 sequences, approximately 25% of them seen just once. This entry belongs to a study of T cell repertoires in cytomegalovirus infection. Study details: Public TCR beta signatures marked donors with CMV infection and the matching HLA.

Study-level points and caveats: Carriers of CMV plus the relevant HLA were identified by cumulative public TCR beta family frequency. Across the ex vivo response, the dominant clonotypes were HLA-C-restricted CMV-specific TCR beta clonotypes.

The sequence came from a human donor in good health (CMV status not recorded). Some clones in this sample may be carry-over from other donors' samples. This chain links TRBV7-2 with TRBJ2-5, with TRBD1 identical over 7 bases. The sample comprised CD8+ T cells from PBMCs. The CDR3 DNA reads as TGTGCCAGCAGCTTAGCTGTCGGGACAGAAGAGACCCAGTACTTC. This translates into CASSLAVGTEETQYF.